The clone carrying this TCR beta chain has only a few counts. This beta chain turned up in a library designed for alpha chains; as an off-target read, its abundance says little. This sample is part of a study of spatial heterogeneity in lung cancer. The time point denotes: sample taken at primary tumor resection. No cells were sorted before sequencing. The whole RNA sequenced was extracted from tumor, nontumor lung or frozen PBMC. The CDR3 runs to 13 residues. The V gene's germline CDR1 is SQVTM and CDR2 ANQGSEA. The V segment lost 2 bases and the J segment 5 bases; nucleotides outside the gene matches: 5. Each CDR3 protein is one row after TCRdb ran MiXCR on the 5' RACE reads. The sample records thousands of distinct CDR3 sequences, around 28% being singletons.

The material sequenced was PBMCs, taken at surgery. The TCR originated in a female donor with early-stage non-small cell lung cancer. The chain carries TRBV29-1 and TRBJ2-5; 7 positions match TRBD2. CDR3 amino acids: CSVEMAGVETQYF. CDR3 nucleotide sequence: TGCAGCGTTGAAATGGCGGGAGTGGAGACCCAGTACTTC.